Detailed here is one TCR beta chain. What it binds is not known. Trimming stripped 2 bases from V and 4 bases from J, with 6 bases between. Looked up from germline, CDR1 is MNHEY and CDR2 is SMNVEV (reference sequence). The CDR3 has 12 amino acids. Assay: immunoSEQ multiplex PCR; the TCRdb copy retains only in-frame clones and omits some. The sample holds roughly 380,000 clones, about 96% seen once. These data are taken from a study of shared clonotypes between healthy human individuals. General study findings and limits: Naive subsets generally had larger estimated richness than memory subsets.

The specimen sequenced was memory CD8+ T cells sorted from blood. Described subset: CD45RO+ cells pooled with CCR7-negative TemRA cells. The V call is TRBV27, the J call TRBJ2-7; no clear D. The source of this sequence is a man aged 30 to 45 in good health. CDR3: CASSLNGYEQYF. The CDR3 DNA sequence: TGTGCCAGCAGTTTAAACGGTTACGAGCAGTACTTC.